Presented here are 13 T cell receptor beta chains from one specimen sequenced in a study of blood T cell repertoires in COVID-19. Only in-frame clones appear in the TCRdb table, and some are missing; sequencing was by immunoSEQ multiplex PCR. The table has some 180,000 clones, around four fifths seen once. The sample consisted of peripheral blood. The receptors stem from a woman of 80 years or more with COVID-19, enrolled during active disease.

The gene calls are TRBV5-1 and TRBJ1-6; a possible D gene is TRBD1 (6 bases). With 1 base removed from V and 7 bases from J, the gap between germline ends came to 9 bases. CDR1 and CDR2 from the germline V gene are SGHRS and YFSETQ. The CDR3 runs 14 residues. CDR3 DNA: TGCGCCAGCAGCTTGCTCCAGGGGAATTCACCCCTCCACTTT. Residues: CASSLLQGNSPLHF.

The chain combines TRBV11-2 with TRBJ1-1; D call uncertain. Germline loops: CDR1 SGHAT, CDR2 FQNNGV. The CDR3 covers 14 residues. The ends were cut back, 11 bases at V and 0 bases at J, with 16 bases in the middle. The chain's CDR3 is CAVRQPRMNTEAFF. CDR3 in DNA: TGTGCCGTCCGCCAACCGCGGATGAACACTGAAGCTTTCTTT.

This chain's CDR3 is CASSLAGGPGNTIYF. CDR3 nucleotide sequence: TGTGCCAGCAGCTTGGCCGGGGGGCCAGGAAACACCATATATTTT. The rearrangement uses TRBV5-4 and TRBJ1-3, with a possible D match to TRBD1 (6 bases). The CDR3 sequence is 15 residues long. Trimming stripped 0 bases from V and 4 bases from J, with 11 bases between. Germline CDR1 and CDR2: SGHNT and YYREEE (reference sequence).

The chain recombines TRBV5-4 with TRBJ2-1; D possibly corresponds to TRBD2 (6 bases). Trimming removed 0 bases at V and 9 bases at J, with 10 bases between. The V gene's germline CDR1 is SGHNT and CDR2 YYREEE (reference sequence). The CDR3 is 13 amino acids. The CDR3: CASSLGLEGEQFF. DNA for the CDR3: TGTGCCAGCAGCTTGGGCCTGGAGGGTGAGCAGTTCTTC.

This clone was counted once. This sequence joins TRBV28 and TRBJ2-5; a possible D gene is TRBD2 (5 bases). CDR1 is MDHEN, CDR2 SYDVKM, per germline. Trimming removed 1 base at V and 2 bases at J, with 8 bases between. CDR3 length: 14 residues. The CDR3 bases are TGTGCCAGCAGTTTATCGTGGAGGCAAGAGACCCAGTACTTC. Translation: CASSLSWRQETQYF.

The J gene is TRBJ2-3, the V gene TRBV24-1; no firm D call. CDR1 is KGHDR and CDR2 is SFDVKD in the germline V gene. Trimming removed 8 bases at V and 1 base at J, with 9 bases between. The CDR3 runs to 13 residues. The CDR3 protein is CATNFICTDTQYF. Here the CDR3 DNA reads TGTGCCACCAATTTTATTTGCACAGATACGCAGTATTTT.

The chain has TRBV12-3 or TRBV12-4 and TRBJ1-5; D not resolved. The CDR3 runs 11 residues. The V end was cut by 7 bases, the J end by 9 bases, with 10 bases between. The CDR3 sequence: CASNRAGPQHF. The CDR3 DNA sequence: TGTGCCAGCAATCGGGCGGGGCCCCAGCATTTT.

The sample holds one count of this clone. The chain uses TRBV29-1 and TRBJ2-3; the match to TRBD2 covers 13 bases. There are 18 residues in the CDR3. The V and J ends lost 4 bases and 1 base, in that order; junction bases with no gene match: 11. Germline lookup yields CDR1 SQVTM and CDR2 ANQGSEA. The CDR3 loop reads CSVGGLAGAQGRTDTQYF. CDR3 sequence (DNA): TGCAGCGTTGGCGGACTAGCGGGGGCCCAAGGGCGCACAGATACGCAGTATTTT.

The genes are TRBV18 and TRBJ2-7; D perhaps matches TRBD2 (5 bases). Between the trimmed V and J ends, which lost 2 bases and 4 bases, there was a span of 15 bases. Germline-derived CDR1 and CDR2 are KGHSH and LQKENI. CDR3 size: 15 residues. DNA of the CDR3: TGTGCCAGCTCACCAGTTAAGGGAACGGGGTACGAGCAGTACTTC. This gives the protein CASSPVKGTGYEQYF.

This clone was seen a handful of times. The chain recombines TRBV10-3 with TRBJ2-3; 10 bases are a match to TRBD1. V trimming: 9 bases; J trimming: 2 bases; junction bases outside the gene matches: 2. The CDR3 covers 13 residues. CDR1 and CDR2 (germline): ENHRY, SYGVKD. Here the CDR3 reads CAIGTGVTDTQYF. CDR3 DNA sequence: TGTGCCATAGGGACAGGGGTCACAGATACGCAGTATTTT.

The chain is built from TRBV4-3 and TRBJ2-3; 7 nucleotides match TRBD2. Germline values: CDR1 LGHNA, CDR2 YSLEER. Trimming at V came to 1 base and at J to 5 bases, leaving 9 bases not matched to a gene. This CDR3 has 16 amino acids. CDR3 DNA sequence: TGCGCCAGCAGCCAAGTCCCGGGGAGGGCGGAAGATACGCAGTATTTT. Translated, it gives CASSQVPGRAEDTQYF.

This sequence joins TRBV10-3 and TRBJ1-2; TRBD1 aligns across 7 bases. Germline V gene lookup returns CDR1 ENHRY and CDR2 SYGVKD. CDR3 size: 14 residues. V trimming: 0 bases; J trimming: 4 bases; junction bases outside the gene matches: 2. The CDR3 loop reads CAISESTGAYGYTF. In DNA, the CDR3 is TGTGCCATCAGTGAGTCTACAGGGGCCTATGGCTACACCTTC.

This clone came up once. The chain employs TRBV3-1 (or the pseudogene TRBV3-2) and TRBJ1-2; 8 positions agree with TRBD1. This CDR3 is built from 14 residues. In germline, CDR1 is LGHDT, CDR2 YNNKEL (reference sequence). The V segment lost 4 bases and the J segment 14 bases; nucleotides outside the gene matches: 15. The DNA of the CDR3 is TGTGCCAGCAGCCCCCTCCGGGACAGGCCTGTTTTAACCTTC. As protein: CASSPLRDRPVLTF.